A single sample is the source of the 31 T cell receptor beta chains below, sequenced in a study of blood T cell repertoires in COVID-19. Only in-frame clones appear in the TCRdb table, and some are missing; sequencing was by immunoSEQ multiplex PCR. The repertoire holds 100,000 or so clones, with roughly 87% as singletons. The specimen sequenced was peripheral blood. The receptor set was obtained from a young man in a cohort sampled during active COVID-19.

The rearrangement joins TRBV2 to TRBJ1-3; D is undetermined. The germline V and J ends were trimmed by 5 bases and 0 bases, with 11 bases remaining between them. The CDR3 consists of 15 residues. The germline V gene encodes CDR1 SNHLY and CDR2 FYNNEI. CDR3: CASSPGASSGNTIYF. The CDR3 DNA sequence: TGTGCCAGCAGTCCTGGTGCGAGCTCTGGAAACACCATATATTTT. Filled out from reference TRBV2 and TRBJ1-3, the complete variable domain reads EPEVTQTPSHQVTQMGQEVILRCVPISNHLYFYWYRQILGQKVEFLVSFYNNEISEKSEIFDDQFSVERPDGSNFTLKIRSTKLEDSAMYFCASSPGASSGNTIYFGEGSWLTVV.

The rearrangement joins TRBV6-2 or TRBV6-3 to TRBJ1-2, with TRBD1 matching over 8 bases. V lost 0 bases to trimming and J lost 2 bases; unmatched junction nucleotides: 5. The germline gives CDR1 MNHEY, CDR2 SVGEGT. CDR3 length: 16 residues. CDR3 bases: TGTGCCAGCAGTTACTCCAACCGGGACAGGAACTATGGCTACACCTTC. It specifies CASSYSNRDRNYGYTF.

This clone showed up just a few times. The chain recombines TRBV2 with TRBJ1-5; perhaps TRBD1 as D (5 bases). Between the trimmed V and J ends, which lost 3 bases and 5 bases, there was a span of 11 bases. The CDR3 loop spans 14 amino acids. Looked up from germline, CDR1 is SNHLY and CDR2 is FYNNEI. CDR3 residues: CASSEAGTYQPQHF. CDR3 DNA: TGTGCCAGCAGTGAGGCAGGGACTTATCAGCCCCAGCATTTT. Filled out from reference TRBV2 and TRBJ1-5, the complete variable domain reads EPEVTQTPSHQVTQMGQEVILRCVPISNHLYFYWYRQILGQKVEFLVSFYNNEISEKSEIFDDQFSVERPDGSNFTLKIRSTKLEDSAMYFCASSEAGTYQPQHFGDGTRLSIL.

The chain links TRBV2 to TRBJ2-5; 7 bases fit TRBD2. Germline CDR1 SNHLY, CDR2 FYNNEI. V lost 5 bases, J lost 1 base, and 7 bases stayed unmatched. The CDR3 has 15 residues. In DNA, the CDR3 is TGTGCCAGCAGTCCCGGGTCTAGCGGCCAAGAGACCCAGTACTTC. Translating it yields CASSPGSSGQETQYF.

For the CDR3, the DNA is TGTGCCAGCAGTTACGGGACATGGTCCTACGAGCAGTACTTC. Its protein product is CASSYGTWSYEQYF. This rearrangement joins TRBV6-5 to TRBJ2-7; D is perhaps TRBD1 (6 bases). CDR1 is MNHEY, CDR2 SVGAGI, per germline. The germline V and J ends were trimmed by 2 bases and 1 base, with 9 bases remaining between them. The length of the CDR3 is 14 residues.

This chain connects TRBV2 to TRBJ1-6; D call uncertain. Germline CDR1 SNHLY, CDR2 FYNNEI. Trimming cost V 6 bases and J 12 bases, with 12 bases left between them. This CDR3 is 12 amino acids long. CDR3 coding DNA: TGTGCCAGCAGGGGGTCGGGGAGACCCCTCCACTTT. Protein product: CASRGSGRPLHF.

This chain joins TRBV2 and TRBJ1-6, with a weak D call TRBD1 (6 bases). CDR3 length: 13 residues. The ends were cut back, 6 bases at V and 6 bases at J, with 9 bases in the middle. Germline CDR1 and CDR2: SNHLY and FYNNEI. CDR3 nucleotides: TGTGCCAGCAGGGACAGCTTTAATTCACCCCTCCACTTT. Amino acid sequence: CASRDSFNSPLHF.

This chain joins TRBV11-2 and TRBJ1-5; TRBD1 might be the D (5 bases). CDR3 length equals 16 residues. Germline V gives CDR1 SGHAT, CDR2 FQNNGV. Trimming stripped 4 bases from V and 0 bases from J, with 13 bases between. CDR3: CASSWRVGDSNQPQHF. Here the CDR3 DNA reads TGTGCCAGCAGCTGGAGGGTGGGGGATAGCAATCAGCCCCAGCATTTT.

The rearrangement links TRBV18 to TRBJ2-5, with 9 bases fitting TRBD1. The germline CDR1 and CDR2 sequences are KGHSH and LQKENI. V shed 3 bases and J 5 bases; nucleotides not matched to a gene: 4. The CDR3 length is 14 residues. The CDR3 sequence: CASSPTGGYETQYF. The CDR3 region has the DNA TGTGCCAGCTCACCCACAGGGGGCTACGAGACCCAGTACTTC.

V is TRBV30 and J is TRBJ1-1; the D is unclear. Looked up from germline, CDR1 is GTSNPN and CDR2 is SVGIG (reference sequence). The V end was cut by 4 bases, the J end by 1 base, with 7 bases between. This CDR3 has 12 amino acids. CDR3 in DNA: TGTGCCTGGACCCGCGGGAACACTGAAGCTTTCTTT. Translated, it gives CAWTRGNTEAFF.

CDR3: CAISEGQWIYGYTF. For the CDR3, the DNA is TGTGCCATCAGTGAGGGGCAATGGATCTATGGCTACACCTTC. This chain uses TRBV10-3 with TRBJ1-2; no clear D. This CDR3 has 14 residues. Germline CDR1 ENHRY, CDR2 SYGVKD. V shed 2 bases and J shed 4 bases, with 11 bases lying between them.

This chain joins TRBV3-1 (or the pseudogene TRBV3-2) and TRBJ1-2; D is ambiguous. This CDR3 spans 13 amino acids. Germline CDR1 LGHDT, CDR2 YNNKEL (reference sequence). V shed 3 bases and J shed 5 bases, with 10 bases lying between them. CDR3: CASSQNGRYGYTF. The CDR3 nucleotides are TGTGCCAGCAGCCAGAATGGTAGATATGGCTACACCTTC.

This chain connects TRBV28 to TRBJ1-2; weak D call: TRBD1 (6 bases). Trimming stripped 2 bases from V and 5 bases from J, with 15 bases between. The CDR3 length is 15 residues. CDR1 and CDR2 (germline): MDHEN, SYDVKM. DNA for the CDR3: TGTGCCAGCAGTTTAAGAGTCAGGGGTAGTTATGGCTACACCTTC. It codes for CASSLRVRGSYGYTF.

V usage is TRBV18 and J usage is TRBJ1-2; 7 nucleotides align to TRBD1. CDR3 length: 13 residues. CDR1 KGHSH and CDR2 LQKENI come from the germline V gene. Losses at the gene ends were 3 bases for V and 10 bases for J; bases not matched to a gene: 8. The CDR3 DNA is TGTGCCAGCTCACCTTCCCCGACAGGGCTCTACACCTTC. The encoded protein is CASSPSPTGLYTF. Filled out from reference TRBV18 and TRBJ1-2, the complete variable domain reads NAGVMQNPRHLVRRRGQEARLRCSPMKGHSHVYWYRQLPEEGLKFMVYLQKENIIDESGMPKERFSAEFPKEGPSILRIQQVVRGDSAAYFCASSPSPTGLYTFGSGTRLTVV.

This clone was picked up one time. The chain employs TRBV4-3 and TRBJ2-5; D is ambiguous. Trimming left V 0 bases short and J 5 bases short, with 16 bases between. Germline-derived CDR1 and CDR2 are LGHNA and YSLEER. The length of the CDR3 is 16 residues. This chain's CDR3 is CASSQERWARLETQYF. Written as DNA, the CDR3 is TGCGCCAGCAGCCAAGAAAGGTGGGCCCGTTTGGAGACCCAGTACTTC.

V is TRBV3-1 (or the pseudogene TRBV3-2) and J is TRBJ1-1, with D possibly matching TRBD1 (6 bases). Germline assignment: CDR1 LGHDT and CDR2 YNNKEL (reference sequence). This CDR3 comprises 14 residues. The ends were cut back, 3 bases at V and 5 bases at J, with 13 bases in the middle. CDR3 sequence: CASSQTGDKTEAFF. The CDR3 bases are TGTGCCAGCAGCCAGACAGGAGATAAAACTGAAGCTTTCTTT.

V usage is TRBV3-1 (or the pseudogene TRBV3-2) and J usage is TRBJ1-6; 7 positions agree with TRBD1. The CDR3 sequence is 18 residues long. The V and J ends lost 4 bases and 4 bases, in that order; junction bases with no gene match: 13. The germline V gene encodes CDR1 LGHDT and CDR2 YNNKEL (reference sequence). For the CDR3, the DNA is TGTGCCAGCAGCCGTCGGGACAGCCCATCAGGATATAATTCACCCCTCCACTTT. As protein: CASSRRDSPSGYNSPLHF.

The V call is TRBV4-3, the J call TRBJ2-4, with unresolved D. The germline gives CDR1 LGHNA, CDR2 YSLEER. The CDR3 is 16 amino acids. With 0 bases removed from V and 4 bases from J, the gap between germline ends came to 13 bases. The CDR3 coding sequence is TGCGCCAGCAGCCAAGATCAGGAAGGAATTAAAAACATTCAGTACTTC. It translates to CASSQDQEGIKNIQYF.

This rearrangement joins TRBV19 to TRBJ1-5; 10 bases align to TRBD1. Germline CDR1 reads LNHDA; CDR2 reads SQIVND (reference sequence). The CDR3 sequence is 16 residues long. The ends lost 3 bases at V and 3 bases at J; junction bases unmatched: 5. CDR3 region: CASSIVTGGLNQPQHF. The CDR3, as DNA: TGTGCCAGTAGTATTGTGACAGGGGGCCTCAATCAGCCCCAGCATTTT.

In nucleotides, the CDR3 is TGTGCCAGCAGCTTTACAGGGATAACTGAAGCTTTCTTT. Translated: CASSFTGITEAFF. The chain is built from TRBV5-5 and TRBJ1-1; tentative D call: TRBD1 (6 bases). Germline CDR1 SGHKS, CDR2 YYEKEE (reference sequence). The CDR3 consists of 13 residues. Trimming removed 2 bases from V and 5 bases from J, with 10 bases in between.

The chain uses TRBV5-6 and TRBJ2-5; D is unresolved. Trimming cost V 5 bases and J 0 bases, with 14 bases left between them. The CDR3 sequence is 15 residues long. Germline loops: CDR1 SGHDT, CDR2 YYEEEE. The CDR3 DNA reads as TGTGCCAGCAGTCCTGGGCCTACCAACCAAGAGACCCAGTACTTC. Its translation: CASSPGPTNQETQYF.

V and J are TRBV5-4 and TRBJ1-2; 9 nucleotides line up with TRBD1. The CDR3 length is 15 residues. Losses at the gene ends were 4 bases for V and 6 bases for J; bases not matched to a gene: 10. The germline V gene encodes CDR1 SGHNT and CDR2 YYREEE (reference sequence). The CDR3 sequence is CASSTDRGAWDGYTF. DNA of the CDR3: TGTGCCAGCAGCACAGACAGGGGGGCCTGGGATGGCTACACCTTC. Variable domain in full (rest from reference TRBV5-4 and TRBJ1-2): ETGVTQSPTHLIKTRGQQVTLRCSSQSGHNTVSWYQQALGQGPQFIFQYYREEENGRGNFPPRFSGLQFPNYSSELNVNALELDDSALYLCASSTDRGAWDGYTFGSGTRLTVV.

The rearrangement joins TRBV5-4 to TRBJ2-2; 10 bases align to TRBD2. The CDR3 has 16 residues. Germline loops: CDR1 SGHNT, CDR2 YYREEE (reference sequence). The ends lost 5 bases at V and 1 base at J; junction bases unmatched: 5. This chain's CDR3 is CASRSGLAVNTGELFF. Written as DNA, the CDR3 is TGTGCCAGCAGGAGCGGACTAGCGGTGAACACCGGGGAGCTGTTTTTT.

The chain joins TRBV4-1 to TRBJ1-2; 7 bases agree with TRBD1. Germline trimming cut 3 bases from V and 5 bases from J; bases unmatched to any gene: 12. Per the germline V gene, CDR1 is MGHRA and CDR2 is YSYEKL. The length of the CDR3 is 16 residues. The chain's CDR3 is CASSQTDRAYVYGYTF. CDR3 sequence (DNA): TGCGCCAGCAGCCAGACCGACAGGGCCTACGTTTATGGCTACACCTTC.

The chain couples TRBV7-9 to TRBJ2-1; D perhaps matches TRBD1 (5 bases). The V end lost 5 bases, the J end lost 9 bases, and 17 bases lay between the germline ends. Germline V gives CDR1 SEHNR, CDR2 FQNEAQ (reference sequence). The CDR3 runs 14 residues. CDR3 coding DNA: TGTGCCAGCAGCCTACTCAGTGGGGCCGGTGAGCAGTTCTTC. Protein product: CASSLLSGAGEQFF.

The chain employs TRBV4-1 and TRBJ2-2; D possibly corresponds to TRBD1 (6 bases). Per the germline V gene, CDR1 is MGHRA and CDR2 is YSYEKL. CDR3 length: 14 residues. With 4 bases removed from V and 2 bases from J, the gap between germline ends came to 8 bases. The CDR3 here is CASSLGQNTGELFF. DNA of the CDR3: TGCGCCAGCAGCCTGGGACAAAACACCGGGGAGCTGTTTTTT.

The genes are TRBV2 and TRBJ1-1; 7 bases align to TRBD1. V dropped 5 bases and J dropped 7; count of bases not matched to a gene: 7. The CDR3 runs 13 residues. Per the germline V gene, CDR1 is SNHLY and CDR2 is FYNNEI. The CDR3 loop reads CASSNRGGFEAFF. CDR3 coding DNA: TGTGCCAGCAGTAACAGGGGTGGGTTTGAAGCTTTCTTT.

The gene calls are TRBV10-3 and TRBJ2-1; 14 positions agree with TRBD2. The CDR3 has 16 amino acids. Germline CDR1 is ENHRY and CDR2 is SYGVKD. Germline trimming cut 6 bases from V and 2 bases from J; bases unmatched to any gene: 3. DNA for the CDR3: TGTGCCATCAGCGTGACTAGCGGGGGGGCCTACAATGAGCAGTTCTTC. Its protein product is CAISVTSGGAYNEQFF.

This chain links TRBV25-1 with TRBJ2-6; D uncertain. CDR1 is MGHDK, CDR2 SYGVNS, per germline. Deletions cut 1 base from V and 2 bases from J, with 9 bases between. The CDR3 has 16 amino acids. This CDR3 is CASSEWATTGANVLTF. The CDR3 region has the DNA TGTGCCAGCAGTGAATGGGCGACGACTGGGGCCAACGTCCTGACTTTC. The full variable domain, completed using reference TRBV25-1 and TRBJ2-6, is EADIYQTPRYLVIGTGKKITLECSQTMGHDKMYWYQQDPGMELHLIHYSYGVNSTEKGDLSSESTVSRIRTEHFPLTLESARPSHTSQYLCASSEWATTGANVLTFGAGSRLTVL.

The chain joins TRBV12-3 or TRBV12-4 to TRBJ1-2, with D perhaps matching TRBD1 (6 bases). The CDR3 contains 13 residues. V lost 1 base, J lost 6 bases, and 9 bases lay in between. The CDR3 protein is CASSLGGGHGYTF. DNA of the CDR3: TGTGCCAGCAGTTTAGGCGGGGGGCATGGCTACACCTTC.

This chain uses TRBV29-1 with TRBJ2-3; tentative D call: TRBD2 (6 bases). This CDR3 has 15 residues. V lost 4 bases, J lost 0 bases, and 14 bases lay in between. Germline V gene lookup returns CDR1 SQVTM and CDR2 ANQGSEA. CDR3: CSVGYSGPSTDTQYF. CDR3 in DNA: TGCAGCGTTGGGTATAGCGGTCCTAGCACAGATACGCAGTATTTT.